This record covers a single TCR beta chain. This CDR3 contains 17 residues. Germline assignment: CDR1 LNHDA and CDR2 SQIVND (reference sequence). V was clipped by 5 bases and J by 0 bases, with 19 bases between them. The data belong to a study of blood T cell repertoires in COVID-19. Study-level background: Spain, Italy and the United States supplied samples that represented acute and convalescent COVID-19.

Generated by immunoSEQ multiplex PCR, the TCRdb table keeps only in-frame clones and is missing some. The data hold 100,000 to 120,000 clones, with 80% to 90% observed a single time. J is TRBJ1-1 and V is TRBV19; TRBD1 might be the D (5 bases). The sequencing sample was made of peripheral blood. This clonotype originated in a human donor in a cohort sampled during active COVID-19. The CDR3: CASSLWTSRPMNTEAFF. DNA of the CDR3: TGTGCCAGTAGTCTCTGGACATCCAGACCTATGAACACTGAAGCTTTCTTT.